The rows below give T cell receptor beta chains drawn from one sample of a study of glioma-infiltrating T cells. One entry per CDR3 protein, called by TCRdb with MiXCR from the multiplex PCR reads. The sample lists around 390,000 distinct CDR3 sequences, roughly two fifths occurring once. Sequencing was carried out using glioma tissue, nonneoplastic brain tissue, or PBMCs (not recorded which). The origin of the receptors is a human donor with low-grade glioma or glioblastoma, undergoing nonglioma brain surgery, or in good health (not recorded which). The CDR3 runs from the conserved cysteine through the conserved F or W. Each record gives: clone size, V gene, D gene, J gene, CDR3 DNA, CDR3 protein. The D gene is left open where the match is weak. Where a row states a size, it is once, few, many or the class of an expanded clone; other rows omit it.

abundance: many; v_gene: TRBV27; d_gene: TRBD1; j_gene: TRBJ2-7; CDR3nt: TGTGCCAGCGGACAGGGCTACGAGCGGTACTTC; CDR3aa: CASGQGYERYF
abundance: -; v_gene: TRBV15; d_gene: -; j_gene: TRBJ2-3; CDR3nt: TGTGCCACCAGCAGAGCCGGACTGATCTCAGATACGCAGTATTTT; CDR3aa: CATSRAGLISDTQYF
abundance: few; v_gene: TRBV5-6; d_gene: -; j_gene: TRBJ1-1; CDR3nt: TGTGCCAGCAGCTTGGTCCGGGACGCGGGGAACACTGAAGCTTTCTTT; CDR3aa: CASSLVRDAGNTEAFF
abundance: -; v_gene: TRBV5-1; d_gene: TRBD2; j_gene: TRBJ2-1; CDR3nt: TGCGCCAGCAGCTTACTAGCGGGAGAACTTTTAGGTCAGAATGAGCAGTTCTTC; CDR3aa: CASSLLAGELLGQNEQFF
abundance: few; v_gene: TRBV28; d_gene: TRBD2; j_gene: TRBJ2-1; CDR3nt: TGTGCCAGCCCCCATGCGGGAGGCGAAGGCAATGAGCAGTTCTTC; CDR3aa: CASPHAGGEGNEQFF
abundance: many; v_gene: TRBV28; d_gene: TRBD1; j_gene: TRBJ1-5; CDR3nt: TGTGCCAGCAGTTTATTTAGGACAGGGTGGGGGCGGAATCAGCCCCAGCATTTT; CDR3aa: CASSLFRTGWGRNQPQHF
abundance: -; v_gene: TRBV4-1; d_gene: -; j_gene: TRBJ1-1; CDR3nt: TGCGCCAGCAGCCACCATCAAGGCATAACTGAAGCTTTCTTT; CDR3aa: CASSHHQGITEAFF
abundance: many; v_gene: TRBV27; d_gene: -; j_gene: TRBJ1-5; CDR3nt: TGTGCCAGCAGTCCTGGCGGAGAATTTCGGCCCCAGCATTTT; CDR3aa: CASSPGGEFRPQHF
abundance: many; v_gene: TRBV27; d_gene: TRBD1; j_gene: TRBJ1-2; CDR3nt: TGTGCCAGCAGTTTAGCCTGGGACAGGGCTCAAGCTAACTATGGCTACACCTTC; CDR3aa: CASSLAWDRAQANYGYTF
abundance: -; v_gene: TRBV4-1; d_gene: -; j_gene: TRBJ2-1; CDR3nt: TGCGCCAGCAGCCCCGGACCCGGCTACAATGAGCAGTTATTC; CDR3aa: CASSPGPGYNEQLF
abundance: -; v_gene: TRBV7-2; d_gene: -; j_gene: TRBJ2-7; CDR3nt: TGTGCCAGCAGCTTAGGGATTAGCGTGTCCTCCCACGAGCAGTACTTC; CDR3aa: CASSLGISVSSHEQYF
abundance: few; v_gene: TRBV7-3; d_gene: -; j_gene: TRBJ2-2; CDR3nt: TGTGCCAGCAGCCCCTTGGGGCGGGTGAACACCGGGGAGCTGTTTTTT; CDR3aa: CASSPLGRVNTGELFF
abundance: -; v_gene: TRBV7-9; d_gene: -; j_gene: TRBJ1-3; CDR3nt: TGTGCCAGCAGGGGCAGGGCGGAGTCATCCTCTGGAAACACCATATATTTT; CDR3aa: CASRGRAESSSGNTIYF
abundance: few; v_gene: TRBV6-7; d_gene: TRBD2; j_gene: TRBJ2-5; CDR3nt: TGTGCCAGCAGTTACTCGGGACTAGTCGTAGGGACCCAGTACTTC; CDR3aa: CASSYSGLVVGTQYF
abundance: -; v_gene: TRBV12-3/TRBV12-4; d_gene: TRBD2; j_gene: TRBJ2-1; CDR3nt: TGTGCCAGCAGTTTGCCCCTCGGCGGGAGGGCCGACAATGAGCAGTTCTTC; CDR3aa: CASSLPLGGRADNEQFF
abundance: many; v_gene: TRBV27; d_gene: TRBD1; j_gene: TRBJ2-5; CDR3nt: TGTGCCAGCAGTTTTATAGGACAGGGTTTGGAGACCCAATACTTC; CDR3aa: CASSFIGQGLETQYF
abundance: -; v_gene: TRBV10-3; d_gene: -; j_gene: TRBJ2-4; CDR3nt: TGTGCCATCAGTGAGACCGTAGGGGGGGCCAAAAACATTCAGTACTTC; CDR3aa: CAISETVGGAKNIQYF
abundance: many; v_gene: TRBV27; d_gene: -; j_gene: TRBJ2-1; CDR3nt: TGTGCCAGCAGTTTCGGGCGCGGCTCCTACAATGAGCAGTTCTTC; CDR3aa: CASSFGRGSYNEQFF
abundance: -; v_gene: TRBV7-9; d_gene: -; j_gene: TRBJ1-3; CDR3nt: TGTGCCAGCAGCTGGACATGGGCCGCAAACACCATATATTTT; CDR3aa: CASSWTWAANTIYF
abundance: many; v_gene: TRBV20-1; d_gene: -; j_gene: TRBJ1-5; CDR3nt: TGCAGTGCTAGACCCAATACAGGCAATCAGCCCCAGCATTTT; CDR3aa: CSARPNTGNQPQHF
abundance: -; v_gene: TRBV7-2; d_gene: -; j_gene: TRBJ2-3; CDR3nt: TGTGCCAGCAGCCCTGCTGGGTGGGGGGATACGCAGTATTTT; CDR3aa: CASSPAGWGDTQYF
abundance: -; v_gene: TRBV27; d_gene: -; j_gene: TRBJ1-1; CDR3nt: TGTGCCAGCAGAGACGGGGGCCCTGAGGCTTTCTTT; CDR3aa: CASRDGGPEAFF
abundance: few; v_gene: TRBV19; d_gene: -; j_gene: TRBJ2-3; CDR3nt: TGTGCCAGTAGTACTCGACACTTCACAGATACGCAGTATTTT; CDR3aa: CASSTRHFTDTQYF
abundance: many; v_gene: TRBV6-2/TRBV6-3; d_gene: -; j_gene: TRBJ2-3; CDR3nt: TGTGCCAGCAGTTACCATGCAGATACGCAGTATTTT; CDR3aa: CASSYHADTQYF
abundance: -; v_gene: TRBV20-1; d_gene: -; j_gene: TRBJ1-5; CDR3nt: TGCAGTGCTCAGGGGAACAGCAATCAGCCCCAGCATTTT; CDR3aa: CSAQGNSNQPQHF
abundance: few; v_gene: TRBV2; d_gene: -; j_gene: TRBJ2-3; CDR3nt: TGTGCCAGCAGCGGCTATTCAACAGATACGCAGTATTTT; CDR3aa: CASSGYSTDTQYF
abundance: -; v_gene: TRBV7-9; d_gene: TRBD1; j_gene: TRBJ2-1; CDR3nt: TGTGCCAGCAGCCAAGATCGACGGACAGGGGTAGGCGAGCAGTTCTTC; CDR3aa: CASSQDRRTGVGEQFF
abundance: many; v_gene: TRBV24-1; d_gene: TRBD1; j_gene: TRBJ2-3; CDR3nt: TGTGCCACCAGTGATCACAGGGGCGCCGTAGATACGCAGTATTTT; CDR3aa: CATSDHRGAVDTQYF
abundance: -; v_gene: TRBV4-1; d_gene: -; j_gene: TRBJ2-7; CDR3nt: TGCGCCAGCAGTTACGGGGGCAGGGAGCAGTACTTC; CDR3aa: CASSYGGREQYF
abundance: -; v_gene: TRBV18; d_gene: TRBD1; j_gene: TRBJ2-1; CDR3nt: TGTGCCAGCTCACCACGAGGACAGGGAGGTATCGATGAGCAGTTCTTC; CDR3aa: CASSPRGQGGIDEQFF
abundance: -; v_gene: TRBV28; d_gene: -; j_gene: TRBJ2-7; CDR3nt: TGTGCCAGCATCCCGGCTTCTAGCTCCTACGAGCAGTACTTC; CDR3aa: CASIPASSSYEQYF
abundance: -; v_gene: TRBV4-1; d_gene: -; j_gene: TRBJ2-7; CDR3nt: TGCGCCAGCAGCCAGCCAGGACACCCCTCCTACGAGCAGTACTTC; CDR3aa: CASSQPGHPSYEQYF
abundance: -; v_gene: TRBV4-2; d_gene: TRBD2; j_gene: TRBJ2-7; CDR3nt: TGTGCCAGCAGCCAAGGGGCTAGCGGGTACTCCTACGAGCAGTACTTC; CDR3aa: CASSQGASGYSYEQYF
abundance: -; v_gene: TRBV12-3/TRBV12-4; d_gene: -; j_gene: TRBJ2-3; CDR3nt: TGTGCCAGCAGTCTGGGTTTCCCTAGCACAGATACGCAGTATTTT; CDR3aa: CASSLGFPSTDTQYF
abundance: -; v_gene: TRBV20-1; d_gene: -; j_gene: TRBJ2-5; CDR3nt: TGCAGTGCCCCCTTGGGGGGGCGCGGGCCCCAGTACTTC; CDR3aa: CSAPLGGRGPQYF
abundance: many; v_gene: TRBV7-9; d_gene: -; j_gene: TRBJ2-2; CDR3nt: TGTGCCAGCAGCTTGAGGATGAACACCGGGGAGCTGTTTTTT; CDR3aa: CASSLRMNTGELFF
abundance: -; v_gene: TRBV19; d_gene: TRBD1; j_gene: TRBJ1-1; CDR3nt: TGTGCCAGTAGTCGACCGACAGGGATGAACACTGAAGCTTTCTTT; CDR3aa: CASSRPTGMNTEAFF
abundance: few; v_gene: TRBV28; d_gene: -; j_gene: TRBJ1-1; CDR3nt: TGTGCCAGCAACCTAGGGGGGCATGACACTGAAGCTTTCTTT; CDR3aa: CASNLGGHDTEAFF
abundance: few; v_gene: TRBV9; d_gene: -; j_gene: TRBJ2-7; CDR3nt: TGTGCCAGCAGCGCAGCCAGTGGCGAGCAGTACTTC; CDR3aa: CASSAASGEQYF
abundance: few; v_gene: TRBV2; d_gene: -; j_gene: TRBJ2-7; CDR3nt: TGTGCCAGCAGAAGGGAGGTTGGGGCCTACGAGCAGTACTTC; CDR3aa: CASRREVGAYEQYF
abundance: -; v_gene: TRBV4-1; d_gene: TRBD1; j_gene: TRBJ1-2; CDR3nt: TGCGCCAGCAGCCGCGGGACAGGGGGCAACTATGGCTACACCTTC; CDR3aa: CASSRGTGGNYGYTF
abundance: -; v_gene: TRBV4-1; d_gene: -; j_gene: TRBJ2-7; CDR3nt: TGCGCCAGCAGCCAAGGATCGTCGAACTCCTACGAGCAGTACTTC; CDR3aa: CASSQGSSNSYEQYF
abundance: -; v_gene: TRBV5-1; d_gene: -; j_gene: TRBJ2-1; CDR3nt: TGCGCCAGCAGCGGGGGGAGTGAGCAGTTCTTC; CDR3aa: CASSGGSEQFF
abundance: -; v_gene: TRBV7-2; d_gene: -; j_gene: TRBJ2-7; CDR3nt: TGTGCCAGCAGCTTCATCAGGGGAGGAGACGAGCAGTACTTC; CDR3aa: CASSFIRGGDEQYF
abundance: -; v_gene: TRBV5-4; d_gene: TRBD2; j_gene: TRBJ2-3; CDR3nt: TGTGCCAGCAGTCCGGGACTAGCGGATTCAGATACGCAGTATTTT; CDR3aa: CASSPGLADSDTQYF
abundance: -; v_gene: TRBV18; d_gene: -; j_gene: TRBJ2-4; CDR3nt: TGTGCCAGCTCACCCGCCGGCGGAATTCAGTACTTC; CDR3aa: CASSPAGGIQYF
abundance: -; v_gene: TRBV4-2; d_gene: -; j_gene: TRBJ1-1; CDR3nt: TGTGCCAGCAGCCAAGAATTTATCACATTCATCAACACTGAAGCTTTCTTT; CDR3aa: CASSQEFITFINTEAFF
abundance: many; v_gene: TRBV27; d_gene: TRBD2; j_gene: TRBJ2-5; CDR3nt: TGTGCCAGCAGTTTATGGGGGACTAGGGGGGAGACCCAGTACTTC; CDR3aa: CASSLWGTRGETQYF
abundance: many; v_gene: TRBV6-1; d_gene: TRBD2; j_gene: TRBJ2-3; CDR3nt: TGTGCCAGCAGTAGAGGGATAGCGGGAGGAGCCACAGATACGCAGTATTTT; CDR3aa: CASSRGIAGGATDTQYF
abundance: -; v_gene: TRBV4-2; d_gene: TRBD2; j_gene: TRBJ2-3; CDR3nt: TGTGCCAGCAGCCAAGACCGCCTAGCGGGAGGGTGGTTGGGCACAGATACGCAGTATTTT; CDR3aa: CASSQDRLAGGWLGTDTQYF
abundance: -; v_gene: TRBV28; d_gene: TRBD2; j_gene: TRBJ2-1; CDR3nt: TGTGCCAGCAGGCCCAAGACTAGCGAATACAATGAGCAGTTCTTC; CDR3aa: CASRPKTSEYNEQFF
abundance: -; v_gene: TRBV7-2; d_gene: -; j_gene: TRBJ2-4; CDR3nt: TGTGCCAGCAGCCCCTCGCGGACCAAAAACATTCAGTACTTC; CDR3aa: CASSPSRTKNIQYF
abundance: few; v_gene: TRBV28; d_gene: -; j_gene: TRBJ2-7; CDR3nt: TGTGCCAGCAGGCTAACGGGGCTCTACGAGCAGTACTTC; CDR3aa: CASRLTGLYEQYF
abundance: few; v_gene: TRBV5-4; d_gene: -; j_gene: TRBJ2-3; CDR3nt: TGTGCCAGCAGCTTGGGCGGCGGGCCTTCCACAGATACGCAGTATTTT; CDR3aa: CASSLGGGPSTDTQYF
abundance: many; v_gene: TRBV28; d_gene: -; j_gene: TRBJ2-5; CDR3nt: TGTGCCAGCAGTCAACTCCAAGAGACCCAGTACTTC; CDR3aa: CASSQLQETQYF
abundance: -; v_gene: TRBV7-3; d_gene: -; j_gene: TRBJ2-5; CDR3nt: TGTGCCAGCAGCTTAGGGGTTCCCACTCAAGAGACCCAGTACTTC; CDR3aa: CASSLGVPTQETQYF
abundance: many; v_gene: TRBV27; d_gene: -; j_gene: TRBJ2-7; CDR3nt: TGTGCCAGCAGCATAGGTGGGGGCCTCGAGCAGTACTTC; CDR3aa: CASSIGGGLEQYF